Each of the 14 T cell receptor beta chains below was sequenced from the same sample in a study of T cells in tuberculosis. Clones were sequenced by immunoSEQ multiplex PCR, and TCRdb holds only the in-frame ones, with some missing. The sample shows some 47,000 clones, over 90% of them seen only once. Sequences were obtained from PBMCs. The receptors derive from a donor aged 5 to 30 with latent tuberculosis or without tuberculosis infection.

The chain carries TRBV5-1 and TRBJ2-2, with D possibly matching TRBD1 (5 bases). V was cut by 0 bases and J by 7 bases, with 13 bases left in between. This CDR3 has 15 residues. The germline gives CDR1 SGHRS, CDR2 YFSETQ. CDR3 in amino acids: CASSLEPGSGGELFF. The CDR3 DNA reads as TGCGCCAGCAGCTTGGAGCCAGGGTCTGGCGGGGAGCTGTTTTTT.

For this clone: At the DNA level, this CDR3 is encoded by other sequences in the same sample as well. J is TRBJ2-7 and V is TRBV25-1; the D gene is possibly TRBD1 (5 bases). The germline V gene encodes CDR1 MGHDK and CDR2 SYGVNS. The ends were cut back, 9 bases at V and 2 bases at J, with 14 bases in the middle. The CDR3 runs 13 residues. The CDR3 here is CASRIDSAYEQYF. DNA of the CDR3: TGTGCCAGTAGAATAGACAGCGCCTACGAGCAGTACTTC.

This clone was detected once. This chain joins TRBV5-1 and TRBJ2-7; 11 bases map to TRBD2. Per germline, CDR1 SGHRS and CDR2 YFSETQ. The junction had 8 bases not matched to a gene; V was cut back by 2 bases and J by 4 bases. This CDR3 region has 16 residues. The CDR3 here is CASSLAGSSGRYEQYF. CDR3 nucleotide sequence: TGCGCCAGCAGCTTAGCAGGTTCTAGCGGGAGGTACGAGCAGTACTTC.

The CDR3 here is CASRTGVEVGTDTQYF. The CDR3 DNA reads TGTGCCAGCAGAACTGGAGTGGAGGTCGGCACAGATACGCAGTATTTT. This chain uses TRBV2 with TRBJ2-3; D might be TRBD2 (5 bases). The CDR3 is 16 residues long. Trimming stripped 6 bases from V and 1 base from J, with 17 bases between. Per the germline V gene, CDR1 is SNHLY and CDR2 is FYNNEI.

The chain couples TRBV20-1 to TRBJ1-2; perhaps TRBD1 as D (6 bases). V lost 4 bases and J lost 13, with 16 bases in between. CDR1 is DFQATT, CDR2 SNEGSKA, per germline (reference sequence). The CDR3 consists of 11 residues. In DNA, the CDR3 is TGCAGTGCTATCCCACAGGGTTTATTCACCTTC. This sequence encodes CSAIPQGLFTF.

The chain carries TRBV18 and TRBJ2-4; a weak D match, TRBD1 (5 bases). Trimming shortened V by 2 bases and J by 7 bases, and 12 bases separated the two germline ends. The germline gives CDR1 KGHSH, CDR2 LQKENI. The CDR3 runs 14 residues. CDR3 sequence (DNA): TGTGCCAGCTCACCAAGGGGATTTGTCAACATTCAGTACTTC. Translation: CASSPRGFVNIQYF. The full variable domain, completed using reference TRBV18 and TRBJ2-4, is NAGVMQNPRHLVRRRGQEARLRCSPMKGHSHVYWYRQLPEEGLKFMVYLQKENIIDESGMPKERFSAEFPKEGPSILRIQQVVRGDSAAYFCASSPRGFVNIQYFGAGTRLSVL.

This chain joins TRBV5-6 and TRBJ2-5; 8 bases align to TRBD2. Germline V gene data show CDR1 as SGHDT and CDR2 as YYEEEE. This CDR3 comprises 16 residues. Trimming removed 2 bases from V and 4 bases from J; junction bases left unmatched: 10. The CDR3 is CASSFGSGGGGETQYF. The CDR3 bases are TGTGCCAGCAGCTTTGGGAGCGGGGGAGGGGGAGAGACCCAGTACTTC. The whole variable domain, filled in from reference TRBV5-6 and TRBJ2-5, reads DAGVTQSPTHLIKTRGQQVTLRCSPKSGHDTVSWYQQALGQGPQFIFQYYEEEERQRGNFPDRFSGHQFPNYSSELNVNALLLGDSALYLCASSFGSGGGGETQYFGPGTRLLVL.

The CDR3 nucleotides are TGCGCCAGCAGCCAGGGACTAGCGGGGGGCAATGAGCAGTTCTTC. Translated, it gives CASSQGLAGGNEQFF. The rearrangement links TRBV4-1 to TRBJ2-1; 15 bases fit TRBD2. J gave up 6 bases and V 3 bases, and 0 bases lay outside the gene matches. The CDR3 runs 15 residues. Germline V lookup: CDR1 MGHRA, CDR2 YSYEKL.

The rearrangement uses TRBV27 and TRBJ1-4, with 9 positions matching TRBD1. CDR1 MNHEY and CDR2 SMNVEV come from the germline V gene (reference sequence). Trimming cost V 4 bases and J 6 bases; bases outside gene matches: 27. The CDR3 runs to 22 residues. In DNA, the CDR3 is TGTGCCAGCAGTTCTTTTCTAATACGTGACAACAGGGGGCAAGTTCGCCATGAAAAACTGTTTTTT. It translates to CASSSFLIRDNRGQVRHEKLFF.

CDR3 nucleotides: TGTGCCAGCAGCTTGAGGCCGGAACTAACCGGGGAGCTGTTTTTT. Translated: CASSLRPELTGELFF. The V gene is TRBV11-3, the J gene TRBJ2-2, with D uncertain. CDR1 is SGHNT and CDR2 is YENEEA in the germline V gene. This CDR3 comprises 15 residues. V lost 3 bases to trimming and J lost 5 bases, with 13 bases between them.

On this clone: At one boundary the junction diverges from the germline segment, which might be a read error. V gene TRBV6-1 combines with J gene TRBJ1-3; 8 nucleotides line up with TRBD1. The germline gives CDR1 MNHNS, CDR2 SASEGT. The CDR3 totals 17 residues. Written as DNA, the CDR3 is TGTGCCAGCAGGGAAGTAGCCGGGACAGGCTCTGGAAACACCATATATTTT. Its protein product is CASREVAGTGSGNTIYF.

The chain has TRBV5-6 and TRBJ2-7, with TRBD1 identical over 7 bases. Per germline, CDR1 SGHDT and CDR2 YYEEEE. V lost 0 bases and J lost 3; bases outside the gene matches: 6. The CDR3 sequence is 15 residues long. CDR3 loop: CASSLEDRQIYEQYF. CDR3 in DNA: TGTGCCAGCAGCTTGGAGGACAGGCAGATCTACGAGCAGTACTTC.

The chain joins TRBV18 to TRBJ1-1, with 9 bases fitting TRBD1. With V trimmed by 6 bases and J by 1 base, 6 bases remained unmatched. The germline CDR1 and CDR2 sequences are KGHSH and LQKENI. The CDR3 runs 15 residues. The CDR3 here is CASSYRGLGNTEAFF. The CDR3, as DNA: TGTGCCAGCTCGTACAGGGGGCTGGGGAACACTGAAGCTTTCTTT.

This chain links TRBV21-1 with TRBJ2-3; the listed D gene, TRBD1, was not tested against the DNA. TRBV21-1 is a known pseudogene. CDR3 length equals 16 residues. As DNA, the CDR3 is TGTGCCAGCAGCGGGCGGACAGGGCTTAGCACAGATACGCAGTATTTT. Translated: CASSGRTGLSTDTQYF.